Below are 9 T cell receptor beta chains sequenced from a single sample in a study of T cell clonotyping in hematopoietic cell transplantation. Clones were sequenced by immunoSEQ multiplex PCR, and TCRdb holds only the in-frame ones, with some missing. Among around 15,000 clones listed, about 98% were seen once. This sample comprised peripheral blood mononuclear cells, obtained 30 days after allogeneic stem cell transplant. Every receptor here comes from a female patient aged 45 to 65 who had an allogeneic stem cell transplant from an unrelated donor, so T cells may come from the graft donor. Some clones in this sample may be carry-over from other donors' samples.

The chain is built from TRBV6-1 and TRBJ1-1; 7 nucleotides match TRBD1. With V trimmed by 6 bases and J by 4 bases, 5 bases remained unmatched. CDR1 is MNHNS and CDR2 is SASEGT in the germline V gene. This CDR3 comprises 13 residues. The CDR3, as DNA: TGTGCCAGCAGACAGGGGAAGTCCACTGAAGCTTTCTTT. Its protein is CASRQGKSTEAFF.

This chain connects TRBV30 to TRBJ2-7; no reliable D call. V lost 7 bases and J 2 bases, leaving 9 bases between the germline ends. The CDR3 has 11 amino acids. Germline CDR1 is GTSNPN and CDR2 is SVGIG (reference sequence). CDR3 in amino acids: CASDGTYEQYF. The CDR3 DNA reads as TGTGCCTCGGACGGAACCTACGAGCAGTACTTC.

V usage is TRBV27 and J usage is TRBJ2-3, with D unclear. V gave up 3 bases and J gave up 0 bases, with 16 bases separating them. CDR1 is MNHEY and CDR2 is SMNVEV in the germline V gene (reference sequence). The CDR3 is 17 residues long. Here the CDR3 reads CASSFYPPTESTDTQYF. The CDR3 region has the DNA TGTGCCAGCAGTTTTTACCCTCCGACTGAGAGCACAGATACGCAGTATTTT.

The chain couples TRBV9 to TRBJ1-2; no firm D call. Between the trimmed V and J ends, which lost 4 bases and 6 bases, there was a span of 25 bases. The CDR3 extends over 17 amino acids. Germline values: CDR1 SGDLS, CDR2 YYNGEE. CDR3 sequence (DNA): TGTGCCAGCAGCCCCACGCGACGGGCAGAAGCCTATCATGGCTACACCTTC. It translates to CASSPTRRAEAYHGYTF.

CDR3 protein: CASSQGTESNYGYTF. The CDR3 DNA reads as TGTGCCAGCAGCCAGGGGACAGAATCCAACTATGGCTACACCTTC. The chain joins TRBV13 to TRBJ1-2; TRBD1 matches 7 bases. CDR1 is PRHDT and CDR2 is FYEKMQ in the germline V gene (reference sequence). This CDR3 contains 15 residues. The V segment lost 5 bases and the J segment 2 bases; nucleotides outside the gene matches: 8.

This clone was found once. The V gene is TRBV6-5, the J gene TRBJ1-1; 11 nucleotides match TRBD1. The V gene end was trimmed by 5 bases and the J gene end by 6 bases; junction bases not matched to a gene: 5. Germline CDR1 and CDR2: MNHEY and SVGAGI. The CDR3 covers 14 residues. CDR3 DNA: TGTGCCAGCAGTCAGGGGACAGGGGGTGCTGAAGCTTTCTTT. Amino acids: CASSQGTGGAEAFF.

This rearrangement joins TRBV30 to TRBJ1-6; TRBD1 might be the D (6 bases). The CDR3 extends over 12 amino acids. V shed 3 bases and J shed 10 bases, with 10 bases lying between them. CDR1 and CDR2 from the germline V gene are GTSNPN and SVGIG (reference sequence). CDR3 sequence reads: CAWRGARSPLHF. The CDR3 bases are TGTGCCTGGAGGGGGGCCAGGTCACCCCTCCACTTT.

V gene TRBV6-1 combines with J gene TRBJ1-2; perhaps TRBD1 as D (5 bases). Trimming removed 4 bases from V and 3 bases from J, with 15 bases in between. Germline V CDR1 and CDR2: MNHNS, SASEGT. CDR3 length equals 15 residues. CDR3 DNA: TGTGCCAGCAGTGGGGCCAGGGAACGTCACTATGGCTACACCTTC. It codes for CASSGARERHYGYTF.

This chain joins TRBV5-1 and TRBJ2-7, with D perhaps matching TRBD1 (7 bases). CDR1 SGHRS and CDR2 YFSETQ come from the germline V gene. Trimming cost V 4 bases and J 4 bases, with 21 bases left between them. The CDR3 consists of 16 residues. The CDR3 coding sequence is TGCGCCAGCAGCCCCCCTCCGTGGCAGGGGGGATACGAGCAGTACTTC. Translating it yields CASSPPPWQGGYEQYF.